The 23 T cell receptor beta chains below come from one sample, sequenced in a study of T cell repertoires in cytomegalovirus infection. For these TCRs, the target antigens are not known. TCRdb reanalysed the reads using MiXCR and keeps one entry per CDR3 protein. The sample includes around 900,000 distinct CDR3 sequences, 30% to 40% seen only once; the top ten take about an eighth. This specimen consisted of cultured CD8+ T cells from PBMCs, obtained from culture after CMV antigen stimulation. All receptors come from a human donor in good health (CMV status not recorded). Some clones in this sample may be carry-over from other donors' samples.

This clonotype appeared many times. The V and J genes are TRBV7-2 and TRBJ1-2, with TRBD1 matching over 8 bases. V was pared by 4 bases and J by 4 bases, with 14 bases of the junction left unmatched. This CDR3 region has 17 residues. Germline V gene lookup returns CDR1 SGHTA and CDR2 FQGNSA. The CDR3 coding sequence is TGTGCCAGCAGCTCCGGGACAGGCCTAATCCCTACCTATGGCTACACCTTC. Encoded protein: CASSSGTGLIPTYGYTF.

This clonotype was seen more than once but under ten times. This chain uses TRBV7-9 with TRBJ2-4, with 7 bases identical to TRBD1. V shed 5 bases and J 0 bases; nucleotides not matched to a gene: 7. The germline V gene encodes CDR1 SEHNR and CDR2 FQNEAQ (reference sequence). This CDR3 has 16 amino acids. CDR3 loop: CASSERDREAKNIQYF. CDR3 nucleotides: TGTGCCAGCAGCGAACGGGACAGAGAAGCCAAAAACATTCAGTACTTC.

This clonotype was picked up many times. The gene calls are TRBV7-2 and TRBJ1-4; D is perhaps TRBD1 (5 bases). The V end lost 1 base, the J end lost 7 bases, and 13 bases lay between the germline ends. This CDR3 is built from 15 residues. Germline V gene sequence: CDR1 SGHTA, CDR2 FQGNSA. CDR3 region: CASSLEENRGEKLFF. For the CDR3, the DNA is TGTGCCAGCAGCTTAGAGGAGAATAGGGGTGAAAAACTGTTTTTT.

The chain couples TRBV11-2 to TRBJ2-7, with D possibly being TRBD1 (6 bases). V was clipped by 3 bases and J by 2 bases, with 23 bases between them. The CDR3 length is 18 residues. Germline CDR1 is SGHAT and CDR2 is FQNNGV. CDR3 in amino acids: CASSFLVVQGFLAYEQYF. Written as DNA, the CDR3 is TGTGCCAGCAGCTTTTTGGTAGTCCAGGGGTTTTTGGCCTACGAGCAGTACTTC.

The chain joins TRBV6-2 or TRBV6-3 to TRBJ2-5; TRBD1 matches at 9 bases. Germline CDR1 reads MNHEY; CDR2 reads SVGEGT. The CDR3 runs to 16 residues. V was pared by 6 bases and J by 1 base, with 9 bases of the junction left unmatched. The CDR3 region is CASSQIQGAPQETQYF. In DNA, the CDR3 is TGTGCCAGCAGCCAAATACAGGGGGCCCCCCAAGAGACCCAGTACTTC.

The chain recombines TRBV7-9 with TRBJ2-7; either TRBD1 or TRBD2 may fit D (5 bases each). There are 14 residues in the CDR3. The ends were cut back, 3 bases at V and 2 bases at J, with 11 bases in the middle. Germline V gene lookup returns CDR1 SEHNR and CDR2 FQNEAQ (reference sequence). The CDR3 sequence: CASSLGTDPYEQYF. Here the CDR3 DNA reads TGTGCCAGCAGCTTGGGGACGGACCCCTACGAGCAGTACTTC. Complete variable domain (other parts from reference TRBV7-9 and TRBJ2-7): DTGVSQNPRHKITKRGQNVTFRCDPISEHNRLYWYRQTLGQGPEFLTYFQNEAQLEKSRLLSDRFSAERPKGSFSTLEIQRTEQGDSAMYLCASSLGTDPYEQYFGPGTRLTVT.

This clonotype was seen only a few times. The chain couples TRBV5-6 to TRBJ1-5, with D perhaps TRBD1 (5 bases). Looked up from germline, CDR1 is SGHDT and CDR2 is YYEEEE. V shed 3 bases and J shed 0 bases, with 13 bases lying between them. The CDR3 length is 16 residues. In DNA, the CDR3 is TGTGCCAGCAGCTCCACAGGAGATTATAGCAATCAGCCCCAGCATTTT. Its translation is CASSSTGDYSNQPQHF.

The rearrangement joins TRBV7-8 to TRBJ1-5; D remains ambiguous. The V gene's germline CDR1 is SGHVS and CDR2 FQNEAQ. This CDR3 region has 12 residues. Trimming stripped 3 bases from V and 8 bases from J, with 8 bases between. In DNA, the CDR3 is TGTGCCAGCAGCTTCAGCCTGGAGCCCCAGCATTTT. Its protein product is CASSFSLEPQHF.

V is TRBV18 and J is TRBJ1-5; a weak D match, TRBD1 (5 bases). Germline loops: CDR1 KGHSH, CDR2 LQKENI. The CDR3 has 14 residues. V was shortened by 1 base and J by 5 bases, with 9 bases between the two germline ends. DNA for the CDR3: TGTGCCAGCTCACCACTAGGGGAAGATCAGCCCCAGCATTTT. Encoded protein: CASSPLGEDQPQHF.

This clonotype showed up just a few times. The chain is built from TRBV7-2 and TRBJ1-6; D not certain. This CDR3 has 14 amino acids. CDR1 is SGHTA and CDR2 is FQGNSA in the germline V gene. Trimming stripped 4 bases from V and 15 bases from J, with 19 bases between. In DNA form, the CDR3 reads TGTGCCAGCAGCTCCCACCTGGACGGACTTCTCCTCCACTTT. This sequence encodes CASSSHLDGLLLHF.

The chain has TRBV7-6 and TRBJ2-5; TRBD1 might be the D (6 bases). The V end lost 5 bases, the J end lost 5 bases, and 21 bases lay between the germline ends. Germline CDR1 and CDR2: SGHVS and FNYEAQ. There are 16 residues in the CDR3. In nucleotides, the CDR3 is TGTGCCAGCAGCCTCGTATACAGGGCGAAGCAGGAGACCCAGTACTTC. Residues: CASSLVYRAKQETQYF.

This clonotype was seen more than once but under ten times. The chain uses TRBV10-3 and TRBJ2-3; 11 positions match TRBD1. V shed 5 bases, J shed 6 bases, and the junction held 10 bases outside the gene matches. The CDR3 extends over 16 amino acids. Looked up from germline, CDR1 is ENHRY and CDR2 is SYGVKD. DNA of the CDR3: TGTGCCATCAGTCATTACCGGGACAGGGGGAGGGATACGCAGTATTTT. Encoded protein: CAISHYRDRGRDTQYF.

This clonotype has at least ten counts. This CDR3 is CASSSGGGAYEQFF. CDR3 in DNA: TGTGCCAGCAGCTCAGGCGGGGGGGCTTATGAGCAGTTCTTC. The V gene is TRBV7-6, the J gene TRBJ2-1; 9 nucleotides line up with TRBD2. The V gene end was trimmed by 4 bases and the J gene end by 8 bases; junction bases not matched to a gene: 6. The CDR3 spans 14 residues. The germline CDR1 and CDR2 sequences are SGHVS and FNYEAQ.

The J gene is TRBJ2-3, the V gene TRBV7-6; D unresolved. This CDR3 contains 12 residues. The ends were cut back, 2 bases at V and 9 bases at J, with 9 bases in the middle. Looked up from germline, CDR1 is SGHVS and CDR2 is FNYEAQ. The chain's CDR3 is CASSLYSETQYF. The CDR3 DNA reads as TGTGCCAGCAGCTTATACAGTGAGACGCAGTATTTT.

This clonotype was recorded a few times. The V gene is TRBV15, the J gene TRBJ1-4; D ambiguous. Germline V CDR1 and CDR2: LNHNV, YYDKDF (reference sequence). The CDR3 totals 17 residues. The V and J ends lost 1 base and 5 bases respectively, with 17 bases between them. The CDR3 protein is CATSRVDSGIPNEKLFF. The DNA of the CDR3 is TGTGCCACCAGCAGAGTCGACTCCGGAATACCGAATGAAAAACTGTTTTTT.

This clonotype has just a few counts. The rearrangement joins TRBV12-3 or TRBV12-4 to TRBJ1-2; 8 bases match TRBD1. The CDR3 loop spans 15 amino acids. J was trimmed by 3 bases and V by 6 bases; bases with no gene match: 9. Here the CDR3 DNA reads TGTGCCAGCAGATATCGGACAGGGTGGGACTATGGCTACACCTTC. It encodes CASRYRTGWDYGYTF.

The chain combines TRBV4-3 with TRBJ1-1; no firm D call. CDR1 and CDR2 (germline): LGHNA, YSLEER. The V end was cut by 1 base, the J end by 8 bases, with 8 bases between. The CDR3 spans 12 residues. The CDR3 protein is CASSQGTSEAFF. As DNA, the CDR3 is TGCGCCAGCAGCCAAGGTACATCCGAAGCTTTCTTT.

This clonotype was counted only a few times. V and J are TRBV6-1 and TRBJ2-5; D ambiguous. The CDR3 consists of 16 residues. Deletions cut 8 bases from V and 3 bases from J, with 22 bases between. CDR1 MNHNS and CDR2 SASEGT come from the germline V gene. The chain's CDR3 is CASRTAYETRKETQYF. The DNA for the CDR3 is TGTGCCAGCCGGACCGCTTACGAGACCCGGAAAGAGACCCAGTACTTC.

In the case of this clonotype: A much larger clone differs from this one at a single base, so this may be a read error. The V gene is TRBV7-6, the J gene TRBJ2-5, with TRBD1 matching 7 bases. With 6 bases clipped from V and 5 bases from J, the junction kept 9 bases outside the gene matches. Germline assignment: CDR1 SGHVS and CDR2 FNYEAQ. There are 14 residues in the CDR3. In DNA form, the CDR3 reads TGTGCCAGCAGATCAGACAGGGCTTGGGAGACCCAGTACTTC. Translation gives CASRSDRAWETQYF.

DNA for the CDR3: TGTGCCACCAGTGATTTAAAACTAGCGGGGGGGCCGGGTTCGCCAGATACGCAGTATTTT. It is translated as CATSDLKLAGGPGSPDTQYF. This rearrangement joins TRBV24-1 to TRBJ2-3, with TRBD2 matching 13 bases. Trimming removed 1 base from V and 4 bases from J; junction bases left unmatched: 13. This CDR3 comprises 20 residues. Germline V lookup: CDR1 KGHDR, CDR2 SFDVKD.

This chain links TRBV27 with TRBJ2-7; D possibly corresponds to TRBD2 (5 bases). The ends were cut back, 2 bases at V and 5 bases at J, with 13 bases in the middle. The CDR3 is 14 residues long. Germline values: CDR1 MNHEY, CDR2 SMNVEV (reference sequence). CDR3 bases: TGTGCCAGCAGTTTAATGTACGGAGGCGACGAGCAGTACGTC. Its protein is CASSLMYGGDEQYV.

This clonotype has more than one count but fewer than ten. The chain combines TRBV5-6 with TRBJ2-3; no clear D gene. The CDR3 is 16 residues long. V shed 3 bases and J shed 2 bases, with 16 bases lying between them. From germline, CDR1 is SGHDT and CDR2 YYEEEE. The CDR3 sequence is CASSYRTSPATDTQYF. CDR3 sequence (DNA): TGTGCCAGCAGCTACCGGACCTCCCCGGCCACAGATACGCAGTATTTT.

This clonotype came up a few times. V gene TRBV25-1 combines with J gene TRBJ2-2; possibly TRBD1 or TRBD2 for D (5 bases each). In germline, CDR1 is MGHDK, CDR2 SYGVNS. The CDR3 contains 12 residues. The V gene lost 7 bases and the J gene lost 6 bases, with 9 bases spanning the gap. The CDR3 sequence is CASNWGSGELFF. CDR3 DNA: TGTGCCAGCAACTGGGGGTCCGGGGAGCTGTTTTTT. Full variable domain (rest looked up from reference TRBV25-1 and TRBJ2-2): EADIYQTPRYLVIGTGKKITLECSQTMGHDKMYWYQQDPGMELHLIHYSYGVNSTEKGDLSSESTVSRIRTEHFPLTLESARPSHTSQYLCASNWGSGELFFGEGSRLTVL.